This T cell receptor (beta chain) was observed in a study of shared clonotypes between healthy human individuals. Deletions cut 4 bases from V and 2 bases from J, with 9 bases between. The CDR3 extends over 13 amino acids. From germline, CDR1 is MDHEN and CDR2 SYDVKM. Sequencing used immunoSEQ multiplex PCR; TCRdb keeps in-frame clones, though not all of them. The repertoire holds approximately 590,000 clones, with about 95% as singletons. CD45RO-negative cells were positively selected for CCR7, leaving out terminally differentiated effector memory CD45RA+ cells. This chain links TRBV28 with TRBJ2-7, with D tentatively TRBD1 (5 bases). The sequence was collected from a woman younger than 45 in good health. Source material: naive CD8+ T cells sorted from blood. The CDR3 sequence: CASSSDNTYEQYF. DNA for the CDR3: TGTGCCAGCAGTTCGGACAACACCTACGAGCAGTACTTC.